The rows below give T cell receptor beta chains drawn from one sample of a study of technical replicates of blood from several donors. The table came from immunoSEQ multiplex PCR; TCRdb's copy has only in-frame clones and leaves some out. Found here are just over 80,000 clones, around 96% of them singletons; the top ten hold approximately 0.3%. Input material: T cells isolated from PBMCs. All receptors come from a human donor in good health. Both conserved end residues are trimmed from each CDR3. Fields, in order: V gene, J gene, D gene, clone size, CDR3 protein. D genes are given only for firm matches. The size entry is marked missing in some rows and otherwise reads once, few, many or a size class.

TRBV19,TRBJ2-7,.,once,ASSMTGEQY
TRBV19,TRBJ2-5,.,.,ASRLQVGQETQY
TRBV27,TRBJ2-7,.,.,ASSFGTSWYEQY
TRBV28,TRBJ2-2,.,once,ASSLLGGPGELF
TRBV27,TRBJ2-7,TRBD2,.,ASSSPGLEYEQY
TRBV19,TRBJ2-7,TRBD1,.,ASSIVLDRELGEQY
TRBV11-1,TRBJ1-1,.,once,ASSHLFGERETEAF
TRBV5-1,TRBJ2-4,.,.,ASSPTVAKNIQY
TRBV5-6,TRBJ2-7,.,once,ASSLGFGGTSYEQY
TRBV10-3,TRBJ2-3,TRBD2,.,AISETSGSTDTQY
TRBV6-6,TRBJ2-7,TRBD2,.,ASSYSTAGESYEQY
TRBV7-9,TRBJ2-3,.,.,ADMSDTQY
TRBV18,TRBJ1-2,.,.,ASSPPLRGGYT
TRBV14,TRBJ2-5,.,.,ASSQLVTHTQETQY
TRBV27,TRBJ1-1,.,.,ASSSTWDTEAF
TRBV2,TRBJ2-7,.,.,ASSGGGAEGHEQY
TRBV30,TRBJ1-2,.,.,AWSVEGYGYT
TRBV19,TRBJ2-3,TRBD2,.,ASSPRLATDTQY
TRBV27,TRBJ1-1,TRBD1,once,ASSLEWTGSTEAF
TRBV13,TRBJ2-1,.,.,ASSFNPFGLGKLSSYNEQF
TRBV7-9,TRBJ1-1,.,.,ASFPGTEAF
TRBV4-1,TRBJ1-5,.,.,ASSQDATGVNQPQH
TRBV7-8,TRBJ2-5,TRBD1,.,ASGPRQGAETQY
TRBV5-8,TRBJ1-2,TRBD1,.,ASSYGTANNYGYT
TRBV7-2,TRBJ2-2,.,.,ASSGGGPAGELF
TRBV9,TRBJ2-3,TRBD2,.,ASSVGRGAGADTQY
TRBV4-1,TRBJ1-1,.,.,ASSPTGLNTEAF
TRBV11-3,TRBJ2-5,TRBD2,.,ASSAGLAGGLETQY
TRBV30,TRBJ1-2,.,.,AWRGQTTNYGYT
TRBV5-1,TRBJ1-4,TRBD1,once,ASSVDRGVTNEKLF
TRBV27,TRBJ1-5,.,.,ASSPDQGGANQPQH
TRBV27,TRBJ2-7,TRBD1,.,ASSLSRTGIDEQY
TRBV27,TRBJ1-1,.,.,ASSLQPGANTEAF
TRBV27,TRBJ2-7,.,.,ASSDTPYEQY
TRBV19,TRBJ1-5,.,.,ASSTQGGGQPQH
TRBV13,TRBJ1-1,.,.,ASSLTGGLNTEAF